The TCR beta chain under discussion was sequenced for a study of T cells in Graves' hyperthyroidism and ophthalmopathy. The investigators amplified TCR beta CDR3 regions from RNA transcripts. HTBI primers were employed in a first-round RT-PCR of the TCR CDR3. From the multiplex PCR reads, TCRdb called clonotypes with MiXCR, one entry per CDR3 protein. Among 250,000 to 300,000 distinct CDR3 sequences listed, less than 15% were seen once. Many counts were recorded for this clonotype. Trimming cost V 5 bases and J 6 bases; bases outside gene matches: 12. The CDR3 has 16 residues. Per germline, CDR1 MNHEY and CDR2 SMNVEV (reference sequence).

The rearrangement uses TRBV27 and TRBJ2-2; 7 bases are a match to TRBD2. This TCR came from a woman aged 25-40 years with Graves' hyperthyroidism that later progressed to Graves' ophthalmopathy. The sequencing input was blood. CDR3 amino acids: CASSPLLTSDAGELFF. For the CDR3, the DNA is TGTGCCAGCAGTCCCCTACTAACTAGCGACGCCGGGGAGCTGTTTTTT.